This TCR beta chain was captured by sequencing in a study of Ad26.COV2.S vaccination and SARS-CoV-2 variants. In the study overall: As a participant in COV1001, the donor was in the Ad26.COV2.S trial arm.

The treatment was: roughly 19 received Ad26.COV2.S at low or high dose, single or two shots; about 5 received placebo; per-sample allocation not given. The samples were gathered on day 63 after the first injection of vaccine or placebo. An adult of 18-55 years in Boston served as donor. The administered vaccine (an Ad26 vector) expressed Wuhan-strain SARS-CoV-2 spike. On this clone itself: Its antigen is as yet unknown.

Study-level results: The breadth of spike-specific CD8+ and CD4+ T cell responses after vaccination was reportedly substantial.

Measured with immunoSEQ multiplex PCR; TCRdb has only the in-frame clones, and not every one. The sample yields about 400,000 clones, roughly 85% seen once. The length of the CDR3 is 14 residues. CDR1 is SGHRS, CDR2 YFSETQ, per germline. V shed 6 bases, J shed 1 base, and the junction held 4 bases outside the gene matches. This material consisted of peripheral blood, taken in a trial of Ad26.COV2.S vaccine versus placebo. The TCR sequence derives from a person between 18 and 60 years old who received the Ad26.COV2.S COVID-19 vaccine or a placebo. The V gene is TRBV5-1, the J gene TRBJ1-1; TRBD1 matches 9 bases. In DNA form, the CDR3 reads TGCGCCAGCAAAGGGACAGGGTCGAACACTGAAGCTTTCTTT. Its translation: CASKGTGSNTEAFF.